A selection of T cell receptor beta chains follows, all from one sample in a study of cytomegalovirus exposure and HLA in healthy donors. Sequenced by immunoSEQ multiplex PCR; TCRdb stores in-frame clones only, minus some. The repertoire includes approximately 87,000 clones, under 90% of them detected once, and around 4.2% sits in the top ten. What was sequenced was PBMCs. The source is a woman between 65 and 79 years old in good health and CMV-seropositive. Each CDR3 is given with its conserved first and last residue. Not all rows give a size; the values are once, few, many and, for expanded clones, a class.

CASSPGILNTEAFF | . | TRBV18
CASSSEGGGADTQYF | . | TRBV5-1
CASSGGLGEQYF | . | TRBV2
CAINDHTGSYEQYF | . | TRBV10-3
CASSVDRGHTYGYTF | . | TRBV6-4
CAWRRDRGHREKLFF | few | TRBV30
CASSRRANTEAFF | . | TRBV7-9
CASSLQGQETQYF | . | TRBV7-2
CASSIGTSSTYEQYF | . | TRBV19
CASSLGGGGKDEQYF | . | TRBV6-5
CASSPTSGKDNEQFF | . | TRBV5-1
CAWSRGKETQYF | . | TRBV30
CASSQDSANYGYTF | few | TRBV4-3
CASSPTPTGRITDTQYF | . | TRBV18
CASSVEAAANYGYTF | few | TRBV9
CASSRGGAPKGGGSYNEQFF | . | TRBV14
CATSVPGQGYVRRYF | . | TRBV15
CASTKIDSNQPQHF | few | TRBV19
CAISEPRDSQMNTEAFF | few | TRBV10-3
CASSPLAGAAGANVLTF | once | TRBV19
CASRAGIFSEKLFF | . | TRBV2
CASSQGGGPGLAGNYEQYF | . | TRBV4-3
CASSFTSGKNEQFF | . | TRBV7-2
CASSIFGSSYNEQFF | . | TRBV19
CASSDRLQETQYF | . | TRBV27
CASSWTVSYEQYF | . | TRBV27
CASSSIRDRDVLDYGYTF | . | TRBV28
CASSRAPTSGNGFRDTQYF | . | TRBV2
CASSGTGGGYLNTEAFF | . | TRBV28
CASSPLAGLSGANVLTF | . | TRBV7-3
CASGLAGFRSQETQYF | . | TRBV21-1
CASSREGTGGREQYF | . | TRBV19
CASSPGQGATDTQYF | . | TRBV18
CASSLLGQGGQNEAFF | few | TRBV5-5
CASSLGTSGNEQFF | . | TRBV7-2
CASSLGPSRGSPLHF | . | TRBV19
CAWGYRGPGSEQYF | . | TRBV30
CASSLVTGRYGYTF | . | TRBV5-6
CASSAGGTSGRVEQFF | . | TRBV9
CASSYQTGRTDTQYF | . | TRBV6-5
CASSLGQGQGDTQYF | . | TRBV7-9
CASSPGDRGQPQHF | few | TRBV5-8
CASSFESNQPQHF | . | TRBV5-6
CASSVTAFGTDTQYF | . | TRBV19